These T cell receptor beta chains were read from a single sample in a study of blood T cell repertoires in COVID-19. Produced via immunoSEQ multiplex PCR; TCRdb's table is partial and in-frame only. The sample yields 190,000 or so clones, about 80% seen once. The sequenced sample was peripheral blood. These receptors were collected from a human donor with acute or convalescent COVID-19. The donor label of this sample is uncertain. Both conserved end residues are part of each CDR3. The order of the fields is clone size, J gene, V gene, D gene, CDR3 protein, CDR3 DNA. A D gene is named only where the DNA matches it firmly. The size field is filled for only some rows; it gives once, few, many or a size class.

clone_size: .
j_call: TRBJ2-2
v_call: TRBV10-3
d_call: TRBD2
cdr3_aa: CAIILPRASGDGELFF
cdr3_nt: TGTGCCATCATCCTCCCAAGGGCTAGCGGGGACGGGGAGCTGTTTTTT

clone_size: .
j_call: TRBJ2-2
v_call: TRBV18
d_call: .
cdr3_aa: CASSPLTASNTGELFF
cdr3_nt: TGTGCCAGCTCACCACTAACAGCTTCGAACACCGGGGAGCTGTTTTTT

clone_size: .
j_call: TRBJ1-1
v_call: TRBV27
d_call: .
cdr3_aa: CASSWGGTEAFF
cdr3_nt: TGTGCCAGCAGTTGGGGGGGCACTGAAGCTTTCTTT

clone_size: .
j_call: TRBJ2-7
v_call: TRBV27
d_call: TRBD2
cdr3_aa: CASSLLPSGRAGEQYF
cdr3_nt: TGTGCCAGCAGTTTACTCCCTAGCGGGAGGGCGGGTGAGCAGTACTTC

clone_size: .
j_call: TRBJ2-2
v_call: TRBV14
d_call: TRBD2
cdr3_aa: CASSQPHAGTSVNTGELFF
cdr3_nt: TGTGCCAGCAGCCAGCCCCATGCCGGGACTAGCGTCAACACCGGGGAGCTGTTTTTT

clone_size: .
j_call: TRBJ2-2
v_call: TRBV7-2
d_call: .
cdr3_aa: CASSLVGTGGPGELFF
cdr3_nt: TGTGCCAGCAGCTTAGTGGGGACGGGGGGCCCCGGGGAGCTGTTTTTT

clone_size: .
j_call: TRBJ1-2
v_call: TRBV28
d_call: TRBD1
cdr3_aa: CASHRQGGGYTF
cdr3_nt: TGTGCCAGCCATCGACAGGGCGGTGGCTACACCTTC

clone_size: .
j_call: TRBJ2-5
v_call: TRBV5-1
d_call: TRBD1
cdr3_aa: CASSLGRQGVSEGETQYF
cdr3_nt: TGCGCCAGCAGCTTGGGCCGACAGGGGGTTTCTGAGGGAGAGACCCAGTACTTC

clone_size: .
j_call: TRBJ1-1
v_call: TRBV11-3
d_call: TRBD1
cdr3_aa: CASSLGTGSNTEAFF
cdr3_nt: TGTGCCAGCAGCTTAGGGACAGGATCGAACACTGAAGCTTTCTTT

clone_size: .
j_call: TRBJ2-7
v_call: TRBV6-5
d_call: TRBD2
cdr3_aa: CASRAGTSGSYEQYF
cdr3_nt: TGTGCCAGCAGGGCCGGGACTAGCGGTTCCTACGAGCAGTACTTC

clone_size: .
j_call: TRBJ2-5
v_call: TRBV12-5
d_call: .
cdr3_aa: CASGAGLAETQYF
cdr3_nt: TGTGCTAGTGGTGCCGGACTTGCGGAGACCCAGTACTTC

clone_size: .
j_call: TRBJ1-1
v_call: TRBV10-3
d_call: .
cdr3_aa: CAISESKVQQYEAFF
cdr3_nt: TGTGCCATCAGTGAGTCGAAAGTTCAACAGTATGAAGCTTTCTTT

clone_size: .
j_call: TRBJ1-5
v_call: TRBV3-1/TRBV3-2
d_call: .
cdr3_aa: CASSQEYSSGNQPQHF
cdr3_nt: TGTGCCAGCAGCCAAGAGTATTCGTCGGGAAATCAGCCCCAGCATTTT

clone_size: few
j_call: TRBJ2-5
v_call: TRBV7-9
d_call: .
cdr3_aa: CASSLQKGREETQYF
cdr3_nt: TGTGCCAGCAGCCTGCAGAAGGGGCGAGAAGAGACCCAGTACTTC

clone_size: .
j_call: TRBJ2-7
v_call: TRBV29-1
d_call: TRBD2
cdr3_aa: CSGGRSSYEQYF
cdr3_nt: TGCAGCGGCGGGAGGAGCTCCTACGAGCAGTACTTC

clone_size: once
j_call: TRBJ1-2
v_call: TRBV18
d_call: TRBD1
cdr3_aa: CASSPRDSGYTF
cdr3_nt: TGTGCCAGCTCACCTAGGGACAGTGGCTACACCTTC